One sample yielded the 29 T cell receptor beta chains listed below, sequenced in a study of radiation and T cells in renal cell carcinoma. The protocol was immunoSEQ multiplex PCR, while the TCRdb copy is restricted to in-frame clones and leaves out a portion. The sample carries 60,000 to 75,000 clones, approximately 80% recorded once. Time point meaning: blood 4 weeks post-SBRT, at nephrectomy. The treatment here: 15 Gy SBRT to primary tumor, nephrectomy 4 weeks later. Specimen: blood, collected from a patient whose treatment included radiotherapy and nephrectomy. The source of these receptors is a man aged 55-75 years with renal cell carcinoma.

As concerns this clone: This sequence may be a read error, since a much larger clone differs from it by one base. Other DNA sequences in this sample translate to the same CDR3. This chain connects TRBV11-2 to TRBJ2-3; no clear D gene. Germline V gene sequence: CDR1 SGHAT, CDR2 FQNNGV. The CDR3 covers 11 residues. V lost 5 bases, J lost 2 bases, and 2 bases lay in between. The CDR3 nucleotides read TGTGCCAGCAGCCACACAGATACGCAGTATTTT. It specifies CASSHTDTQYF.

Of note for this clone: An end of the junction differs from the germline gene, which may be a read error. V and J are TRBV6-1 and TRBJ1-2, with 7 bases that match TRBD1. The germline V gene has CDR1 MNHNS and CDR2 SASEGT. The length of the CDR3 is 14 residues. CDR3 nucleotide sequence: TGTGCCAGCACCTCCAAAGGACAGGCCCAACCTCCTTTATTC. It yields the protein CASTSKGQAQPPLF.

V and J are TRBV5-1 and TRBJ1-1; possible D gene TRBD1, 5 bases. The V and J ends lost 0 bases and 0 bases respectively, with 12 bases between them. CDR3 size: 16 residues. Per germline, CDR1 SGHRS and CDR2 YFSETQ. CDR3: CASSLAGGDLNTEAFF. CDR3 bases: TGCGCCAGCAGCTTGGCCGGGGGGGACCTGAACACTGAAGCTTTCTTT.

V usage is TRBV2 and J usage is TRBJ2-6, with D possibly TRBD1 on 6 matching bases. Trimming took 7 bases from V and 2 from J, leaving 18 bases between them. Germline V gives CDR1 SNHLY, CDR2 FYNNEI. The CDR3 has 17 amino acids. CDR3 loop: CASKQPGQFTGANVLTF. The CDR3 DNA reads TGTGCCAGCAAGCAGCCCGGACAGTTTACTGGGGCCAACGTCCTGACTTTC.

J is TRBJ1-1 and V is TRBV5-1, with D tentatively TRBD1 (6 bases). The CDR3 contains 14 residues. Trimming took off 0 bases at V and 5 bases at J, with 11 bases between the two ends. The germline CDR1 and CDR2 sequences are SGHRS and YFSETQ. This CDR3 reads CASSLGLRGTEAFF. As DNA, the CDR3 is TGCGCCAGCAGCTTGGGCCTAAGGGGGACTGAAGCTTTCTTT.

The chain uses TRBV6-6 and TRBJ1-1; TRBD1 might be the D (6 bases). The V end lost 2 bases, the J end lost 2 bases, and 15 bases lay between the germline ends. This CDR3 has 16 amino acids. Germline V CDR1 and CDR2: MNHNY, SVGAGI (reference sequence). The CDR3 DNA is TGTGCCAGCAGTTACCCCCGGGGAGGGGGAAACACTGAAGCTTTCTTT. This translates into CASSYPRGGGNTEAFF.

This clone was picked up a small number of times. The chain carries TRBV18 and TRBJ2-7; weak D call: TRBD1 (5 bases). Trimming pared 3 bases from V and 5 bases from J, leaving 17 bases between. This CDR3 is 15 amino acids long. In germline, CDR1 is KGHSH, CDR2 LQKENI. The CDR3 DNA is TGTGCCAGCTCACCGGCCCCCCAGGGCGGCCACGAGCAGTACTTC. Its translation: CASSPAPQGGHEQYF.

This clone showed up just a few times. The rearrangement joins TRBV27 to TRBJ2-1, with 8 bases identical to TRBD2. This CDR3 has 15 residues. Germline lookup yields CDR1 MNHEY and CDR2 SMNVEV (reference sequence). Trimming cost V 4 bases and J 7 bases; bases outside gene matches: 9. CDR3 protein: CASSSRQPGGNEQFF. DNA of the CDR3: TGTGCCAGCAGTTCCCGACAGCCGGGGGGGAATGAGCAGTTCTTC.

This clone turned up a few times. The rearrangement joins TRBV7-6 to TRBJ2-3, with 12 positions matching TRBD2. J was trimmed by 6 bases and V by 2 bases; bases with no gene match: 18. CDR1 and CDR2 (germline): SGHVS, FNYEAQ. This CDR3 is 20 amino acids long. DNA for the CDR3: TGTGCCAGCAGCTTATATATCTGGTCTAGCGGGGGGGCCGTTCTGGATACGCAGTATTTT. This gives the protein CASSLYIWSSGGAVLDTQYF.

The chain uses TRBV5-4 and TRBJ2-5; no clear D gene. Germline CDR1 reads SGHNT; CDR2 reads YYREEE (reference sequence). Trimming stripped 0 bases from V and 5 bases from J, with 8 bases between. The CDR3 contains 13 residues. The CDR3 sequence: CASSLDSSETQYF. The CDR3 region has the DNA TGTGCCAGCAGCTTGGACTCGTCCGAGACCCAGTACTTC.

The V gene is TRBV4-1, the J gene TRBJ2-1, with D possibly TRBD2 on 5 matching bases. The CDR3 is 16 amino acids. Trimming removed 0 bases from V and 7 bases from J, with 16 bases in between. The germline CDR1 and CDR2 sequences are MGHRA and YSYEKL. The chain's CDR3 is CASSQDNPRAVNEQFF. CDR3 in DNA: TGCGCCAGCAGCCAAGATAACCCAAGAGCGGTGAATGAGCAGTTCTTC.

The chain uses TRBV10-2 and TRBJ1-2; 7 nucleotides align to TRBD1. The CDR3 is made up of 14 amino acids. J lost 3 bases, V lost 6 bases, and 7 bases had no gene match. Germline V lookup: CDR1 WSHSY, CDR2 SAAADI. The CDR3 spells CASRMTGQDYGYTF. Written as DNA, the CDR3 is TGCGCCAGCAGGATGACAGGGCAAGACTATGGCTACACCTTC.

This sequence joins TRBV30 and TRBJ2-3; 10 bases are a match to TRBD2. The CDR3 totals 15 residues. Germline trimming cut 5 bases from V and 5 bases from J; bases unmatched to any gene: 10. The germline V gene has CDR1 GTSNPN and CDR2 SVGIG (reference sequence). In nucleotides, the CDR3 is TGTGCCTGGGCGAAAGTACGACTAGCGGGAGATACGCAGTATTTT. This codes for CAWAKVRLAGDTQYF.

The CDR3 DNA is TGTGCCAGTACCAGGACCACAGCTCCCACAGATACGCAGTATTTT. Translation: CASTRTTAPTDTQYF. This chain connects TRBV19 to TRBJ2-3; no reliable D call. Per the germline V gene, CDR1 is LNHDA and CDR2 is SQIVND (reference sequence). The CDR3 spans 15 residues. Trimming removed 7 bases at V and 2 bases at J, with 16 bases between.

The rearrangement uses TRBV29-1 and TRBJ2-5; 10 bases map to TRBD2. CDR1 is SQVTM and CDR2 is ANQGSEA in the germline V gene. The CDR3 runs 14 residues. Unmatched junction bases numbered 10, after V lost 7 bases and J lost 5 bases. The CDR3 sequence: CSDRAGGRLETQYF. The CDR3 nucleotides are TGCAGCGACAGAGCGGGAGGGCGTCTTGAGACCCAGTACTTC.

The chain joins TRBV10-2 to TRBJ2-5; TRBD2 aligns across 7 bases. V gave up 7 bases and J gave up 5 bases; unmatched junction bases: 7. The CDR3 is 13 residues long. CDR1 WSHSY and CDR2 SAAADI come from the germline V gene. The CDR3 sequence is CASTQTSLETQYF. The CDR3 DNA reads TGCGCCAGCACCCAGACTAGCTTGGAGACCCAGTACTTC.

This chain links TRBV11-2 with TRBJ2-7; D gene uncertain. There are 14 residues in the CDR3. Between the trimmed V and J ends, which lost 1 base and 0 bases, there was a span of 7 bases. Germline lookup yields CDR1 SGHAT and CDR2 FQNNGV. CDR3 residues: CASSLAADSYEQYV. In DNA, the CDR3 is TGTGCCAGCAGCTTAGCGGCCGACTCCTACGAGCAGTACGTC.

The J gene is TRBJ2-5, the V gene TRBV18; unclear D gene. The CDR3 has 12 amino acids. Trimming took 6 bases from V and 4 from J, leaving 9 bases between them. Germline V CDR1 and CDR2: KGHSH, LQKENI. CDR3 amino acids: CASSLDRETQYF. The DNA of the CDR3 is TGTGCCAGCTCGCTCGATCGAGAGACCCAGTACTTC.

This clone was seen a single time. The rearrangement joins TRBV6-5 to TRBJ1-6; perhaps TRBD1 as D (6 bases). This CDR3 is 14 amino acids long. Looked up from germline, CDR1 is MNHEY and CDR2 is SVGAGI. V lost 6 bases to trimming and J lost 6 bases, with 12 bases between them. CDR3 amino acids: CASRSGTINSPLHF. The CDR3 DNA is TGTGCCAGCAGGTCCGGGACAATTAATTCACCCCTCCACTTT.

The table lists this clone with a few counts. V is TRBV6-5 and J is TRBJ1-1; 7 positions match TRBD1. The germline V gene has CDR1 MNHEY and CDR2 SVGAGI. The CDR3 loop spans 14 amino acids. Losses at the gene ends were 6 bases for V and 6 bases for J; bases not matched to a gene: 10. DNA of the CDR3: TGTGCCAGCAGGGTGGACAGGCTTTCCCCTGAAGCTTTCTTT. Translated: CASRVDRLSPEAFF.

This CDR3 is CASSLEGYNEQFF. CDR3 nucleotide sequence: TGTGCCAGCAGTTTGGAGGGGTACAATGAGCAGTTCTTC. This sequence joins TRBV27 and TRBJ2-1; a possible D gene is TRBD2 (6 bases). This CDR3 contains 13 residues. Germline V gives CDR1 MNHEY, CDR2 SMNVEV (reference sequence). V dropped 3 bases and J dropped 4 bases, with 7 bases sitting between them.

The chain has TRBV18 and TRBJ2-7; D is perhaps TRBD2 (5 bases). Germline values: CDR1 KGHSH, CDR2 LQKENI. This CDR3 has 13 amino acids. V was cut by 1 base and J by 4 bases, with 8 bases left in between. The CDR3 sequence: CASSPQTGYEQYV. The CDR3 bases are TGTGCCAGCTCACCACAGACGGGATACGAGCAGTACGTC.

The chain couples TRBV7-3 to TRBJ1-1; D may be TRBD1 (6 bases). CDR1 and CDR2 (germline): SGHTA, FQGTGA. The CDR3 has 15 amino acids. The V gene lost 4 bases and the J gene lost 1 base, with 13 bases spanning the gap. The CDR3 DNA follows: TGTGCCAGCAGCTCCACAGGGTCCGAGAACACTGAAGCTTTCTTT. This gives the protein CASSSTGSENTEAFF.

J is TRBJ2-5 and V is TRBV2; no reliable D call. Germline lookup yields CDR1 SNHLY and CDR2 FYNNEI. V lost 6 bases and J 0 bases, leaving 5 bases between the germline ends. CDR3 length: 12 amino acids. CDR3 loop: CASRKNQETQYF. The CDR3 DNA is TGTGCCAGCAGAAAGAACCAAGAGACCCAGTACTTC.

This clone was seen a handful of times. The chain links TRBV2 to TRBJ2-7, with D unresolved. CDR3 length: 11 amino acids. Trimming stripped 6 bases from V and 3 bases from J, with 6 bases between. Germline V gene lookup returns CDR1 SNHLY and CDR2 FYNNEI. The CDR3 reads CASRMYYEQYF. In DNA form, the CDR3 reads TGTGCCAGCAGGATGTACTACGAGCAGTACTTC. The whole variable domain, filled in from reference TRBV2 and TRBJ2-7, reads EPEVTQTPSHQVTQMGQEVILRCVPISNHLYFYWYRQILGQKVEFLVSFYNNEISEKSEIFDDQFSVERPDGSNFTLKIRSTKLEDSAMYFCASRMYYEQYFGPGTRLTVT.

A word on this clone: The sample holds other DNA sequences that translate to the same CDR3. V is TRBV29-1 and J is TRBJ2-2, with TRBD1 identical over 9 bases. The CDR3 extends over 14 amino acids. V trimming: 5 bases; J trimming: 3 bases; junction bases outside the gene matches: 4. The germline CDR1 and CDR2 sequences are SQVTM and ANQGSEA. The CDR3 DNA reads TGCAGCGTTCGCCGGGACAGGGACACCGGGGAGCTGTTTTTT. Protein sequence: CSVRRDRDTGELFF.

The chain recombines TRBV5-6 with TRBJ1-1; D is ambiguous. Germline-derived CDR1 and CDR2 are SGHDT and YYEEEE. V gave up 1 base and J gave up 0 bases, with 7 bases separating them. The CDR3 is 14 amino acids. CDR3 amino acids: CASSLSRLNTEAFF. In nucleotides, the CDR3 is TGTGCCAGCAGCTTGAGTCGCTTGAACACTGAAGCTTTCTTT.

The CDR3 is CASSLWGASINQPQHF. For the CDR3, the DNA is TGTGCCAGCAGCTTATGGGGGGCGTCGATTAATCAGCCCCAGCATTTT. The chain is built from TRBV5-6 and TRBJ1-5; maybe TRBD1 (6 bases). Germline CDR1 reads SGHDT; CDR2 reads YYEEEE. This CDR3 region has 16 residues. Trimming took 2 bases from V and 4 from J, leaving 16 bases between them.

The genes are TRBV27 and TRBJ2-7; TRBD1 is a possible D gene (6 bases). Germline-derived CDR1 and CDR2 are MNHEY and SMNVEV (reference sequence). This CDR3 spans 15 amino acids. Trimming removed 4 bases at V and 3 bases at J, with 16 bases between. This chain's CDR3 is CASSSLPPTGYEQYF. DNA of the CDR3: TGTGCCAGCAGTTCCCTCCCCCCGACAGGCTACGAGCAGTACTTC.